This T cell receptor beta chain was captured by sequencing in a study of regulatory T cells in long-lasting Graves disease (dated by TCRdb to the early 2020s). About the study as a whole: In the newly diagnosed Graves' disease group, patients had been taking antithyroid drugs for less than 3 months. The study was conducted in China and was registered as a clinical trial. Persistent Graves' disease patients were compared with newly diagnosed Graves' disease patients by peripheral blood TCR sequencing and RNA sequencing. A total of about 33 samples were covered by TCR sequencing, comprising about 13 persistent and roughly 20 newly diagnosed Graves' disease patients.

The protocol used for the library was multiplex PCR. TCRdb names Illumina HiSeq 4000 as the instrument used. To build TCR beta libraries, CDR3 regions were amplified by Arm-PCR using iRepertoire HTBI primers. Gel purification was performed on PCR products prior to sequencing. As for the authors' bioinformatics: A total of roughly 67 TRBV and 14 TRBJ segments were identified across samples and were used for gene usage analysis of CDR3 amino acid clonotypes. Filtered high-quality paired reads were merged into contigs using COPE and FqMerger. Contigs were aligned with BLAST to IMGT TRBV, TRBD and TRBJ reference genes, and CDR3 was defined per IMGT. Any clonotype with a frequency above 0.1% was classified as a highly expanded clone. Shannon entropy was used to measure repertoire diversity, and the Gini coefficient was used to measure V-J evenness. Public clonotypes were defined as clonotypes shared by more than one individual. TCRdb reran the public reads through fastp at Q25 and MiXCR, keeping productive beta chains. Each record represents a unique CDR3 protein, reported with the most common genes and DNA among its rows. What appears here as the V and J calls and clone size reflects TCRdb's work, not the paper's. The sample records 450,000 to 700,000 distinct CDR3 sequences, 13% of which are singletons. The top ten hold roughly a tenth of the sample.

This clonotype was seen repeatedly, ten times or more. The antigen this receptor binds is unknown. One base away there is no much larger clone; base qualities are not given. V has 7 bases trimmed and J has 2 bases trimmed; junction bases matching no gene number 4. CDR1 and CDR2 were assigned from the germline V gene as SNHLY and FYNNEI. Spanning cysteine to phenylalanine, the CDR3 consists of 14 amino acids. This entry keeps only the CDR3 DNA: 42 bases, framed from base 1. This specimen's time point label, interpreted: newly diagnosed GD, antithyroid drugs for less than 3 months. For both TCR sequencing and RNA sequencing, RNA was extracted from PBMCs in TRIzol. Graves' disease was diagnosed according to American Thyroid Association guidelines. Patients for the study were recruited at an endocrinology department in Xi'an, China. From each patient, roughly 9 milliliters of peripheral blood was collected into an EDTA anticoagulant tube. PBMCs were isolated by Ficoll Paque Plus density gradient separation without further T cell sorting. RNA quality was checked with an Agilent 2100 Bioanalyzer and agarose gel, and concentration with a NanoDrop 2000.

The paper's findings and limits, for the study overall: Persistent disease showed preferential use of TRBV28, TRBJ1-2 and TRBJ2-5, whereas newly diagnosed disease favored TRBV20-1 and TRBJ2-1. Patients with persistent disease shared more public clonotypes (about 3,000) than newly diagnosed patients did (approximately 990). Sequencing and analysis were restricted to the TCR beta chain. As a limitation, the authors acknowledged that the small sample size may reduce accuracy. Persistent Graves' disease patients showed lower TCR Shannon entropy and fewer highly expanded clones than newly diagnosed patients, suggesting clonal expansion. Only peripheral blood was studied, because thyroid tissue, the primary lesion, was inaccessible.

This sample also belongs to another study, concerning T cells in Graves' hyperthyroidism and ophthalmopathy. According to the second study: Graves' hyperthyroidism was defined as stable when no progression to ophthalmopathy occurred over 18 months of follow-up. The hyperthyroidism patients were between 18 and 65 years old and newly diagnosed, with a disease duration of less than 2 months. Exclusion was applied to patients with uncontrolled infections, other autoimmune diseases, pregnancy or lactation. Diagnoses were established on the basis of clinical symptoms, serum thyroxine and TRAb, thyroid ultrasound, and orbital computed tomography. The TCR CDR3 was subjected to a first round of RT-PCR using the HTBI primer set and the Qiagen OneStep RT-PCR kit. Most expanded thyroid clonotypes (frequency above 0.001) were also detected in blood, a finding suggesting that blood repertoires may reflect thyroid immune responses. In cross-validation, a model built on a 13 V-J signature told ophthalmopathy apart from stable hyperthyroidism with less than 90% sensitivity and about 81% specificity, and in testing the same model reached 80%/75%. In validation, progression to ophthalmopathy was predicted by the model with almost 71% sensitivity and roughly 76% specificity, a median of approximately 7.1 months before onset. TCR V-J signatures able to tell the groups apart were searched for in a discovery cohort of 90 to 100 patients, of whom roughly 42 had Graves' ophthalmopathy and some 60 had stable Graves' hyperthyroidism. Prospective prediction of ophthalmopathy was tested in an independent validation cohort of under 20 hyperthyroidism patients and around 16 patients who later progressed to ophthalmopathy. The roughly 100 discovery patients were divided at random into training and test sets in a 7:3 ratio. The study also compared thyroid tissue and blood T-cell repertoires from more than 5 Graves' hyperthyroidism patients. Once sampling was done, hyperthyroidism patients were given methimazole at a starting dose of 30 mg daily, whereas ophthalmopathy patients were given high-dose intravenous methylprednisolone. The libraries were constructed in a second round of multiplex PCR and then size-selected and purified. Libraries were sequenced paired-end with 100 bp reads on an Illumina HiSeq2000. Raw data were processed with SOAPnuke, discarding reads with adapters, uncalled bases, mean Phred below 15, or no exact constant-primer or identifier match. High-quality paired reads were merged with COPE v1.2.5, and unique nucleotide sequences were defined as clonotypes. Clonotypes were aligned to IMGT TRBV, TRBD and TRBJ reference segments using MiTCR v1.1. The analysis included only V-J combinations with a frequency above 0.0001, which together covered 99.2% of the repertoires. A TCS score was defined as the ratio of F50 (clonal expansion) to E x V (chaos), with BLOSUM62-based TCRdist applied between CDR3 peptides within each V-J. Welch's t-statistics and random forest reduced roughly 530 V-J features to 13, which were used in a naive Bayes classifier (R e1071). Sample size was not statistically predetermined, and investigators were not blinded to group allocation. According to the paper, TCR Vbeta CDR3 sequencing was carried out on approximately 140 peripheral blood samples, which came from 40 to 45 ophthalmopathy, under 80 hyperthyroidism and about 17 progressor patients.

The rearrangement combines TRBV2 with TRBJ2-3; the central 9 bases match TRBD2. The source was peripheral blood mononuclear cells (PBMCs), collected at new diagnosis, from a patient treated with antithyroid drugs. The receptor was derived from a man in his thirties or forties with Graves disease. Donor details come from another sample of the same person, matched by shared clones. The CDR3 protein sequence reads: CASTSGIPTDTQYF. The nucleotide sequence is given as TGTGCCAGCACTAGCGGGATACCCACAGATACGCAGTATTTT.